These 21 T cell receptor beta chains came from one sample sequenced in a study of T cell changes during pregnancy in multiple sclerosis. The repertoire was sequenced with immunoSEQ multiplex PCR; TCRdb's copy has only in-frame clones and lacks some. Of roughly 38,000 clones detected, around 90% appear once; the ten largest clones hold 0.65% to 0.85%. Sequencing was performed on CD4+ T cells from peripheral blood mononuclear cells, taken in the second trimester of pregnancy. The receptors stem from a female donor in good health, enrolled as a control in a pregnancy study.

The rearrangement uses TRBV28 and TRBJ1-5; 11 positions match TRBD1. V gave up 5 bases and J gave up 4 bases; unmatched junction bases: 7. Germline assignment: CDR1 MDHEN and CDR2 SYDVKM. The CDR3 covers 16 residues. This CDR3 is CASSMDRGRRNQPQHF. The CDR3 DNA sequence: TGTGCCAGCAGTATGGACAGGGGGCGACGGAATCAGCCCCAGCATTTT.

This chain links TRBV7-3 with TRBJ2-1; TRBD1 agrees at 10 bases. The V gene end was trimmed by 5 bases and the J gene end by 2 bases; junction bases not matched to a gene: 3. Germline V lookup: CDR1 SGHTA, CDR2 FQGTGA. The length of the CDR3 is 15 residues. This CDR3 reads CASSVDRGPYNEQFF. CDR3 nucleotide sequence: TGTGCCAGCAGCGTCGACAGGGGGCCCTACAATGAGCAGTTCTTC.

J is TRBJ1-1 and V is TRBV5-1, with a possible D match to TRBD1 (5 bases). The CDR3 spans 15 residues. From germline, CDR1 is SGHRS and CDR2 YFSETQ. V dropped 10 bases and J dropped 3 bases, with 22 bases sitting between them. The CDR3 spells CAPRESRGLDTEAFF. The CDR3 region has the DNA TGCGCCCCCAGAGAGTCTAGGGGCTTGGACACTGAAGCTTTCTTT.

The chain uses TRBV5-1 and TRBJ2-1; possibly TRBD2 for D (6 bases). The V gene lost 1 base and the J gene lost 8 bases, with 10 bases spanning the gap. In germline, CDR1 is SGHRS, CDR2 YFSETQ. The CDR3 sequence is 13 residues long. CDR3 amino acids: CASSLQLAYEQFF. The DNA of the CDR3 is TGCGCCAGCAGCTTGCAACTAGCATATGAGCAGTTCTTC.

This sequence joins TRBV7-9 and TRBJ1-2; the match to TRBD1 covers 8 bases. The CDR3 spans 13 residues. Per germline, CDR1 SEHNR and CDR2 FQNEAQ (reference sequence). J was trimmed by 6 bases and V by 6 bases; bases with no gene match: 6. The DNA of the CDR3 is TGTGCCAGCAGACCCACAGGGGGTAATGGCTACACCTTC. Translation: CASRPTGGNGYTF.

J is TRBJ2-7 and V is TRBV18, with D unclear. The germline gives CDR1 KGHSH, CDR2 LQKENI. Trimming pared 2 bases from V and 0 bases from J, leaving 8 bases between. The CDR3 is made up of 14 amino acids. The CDR3 DNA sequence: TGTGCCAGCTCACCAGGAGAAGGCTCCTACGAGCAGTACTTC. Its translation: CASSPGEGSYEQYF.

The chain recombines TRBV5-6 with TRBJ1-5; the D gene is possibly TRBD1 (5 bases). The CDR3 is 14 amino acids. Trimming cost V 3 bases and J 1 base, with 8 bases left between them. The germline gives CDR1 SGHDT, CDR2 YYEEEE. The CDR3 is CASSYWGSNQPQHF. The CDR3 DNA sequence: TGTGCCAGCAGCTATTGGGGCAGCAATCAGCCCCAGCATTTT.

This rearrangement joins TRBV5-1 to TRBJ2-1; 10 nucleotides align to TRBD1. The CDR3 runs to 15 residues. V shed 0 bases and J 5 bases; nucleotides not matched to a gene: 2. Germline CDR1 reads SGHRS; CDR2 reads YFSETQ. The CDR3 nucleotides read TGCGCCAGCAGCTTGGGGGACAGGGGACACAATGAGCAGTTCTTC. Its protein product is CASSLGDRGHNEQFF. Together with reference TRBV5-1 and TRBJ2-1, the CDR3 gives the full variable domain: KAGVTQTPRYLIKTRGQQVTLSCSPISGHRSVSWYQQTPGQGLQFLFEYFSETQRNKGNFPGRFSGRQFSNSRSEMNVSTLELGDSALYLCASSLGDRGHNEQFFGPGTRLTVL.

The chain uses TRBV6-5 and TRBJ2-3; 8 bases agree with TRBD2. The length of the CDR3 is 15 residues. V lost 5 bases and J lost 1; bases outside the gene matches: 5. Germline V gives CDR1 MNHEY, CDR2 SVGAGI. The CDR3 is CASSAWRGGTDTQYF. CDR3 nucleotide sequence: TGTGCCAGCAGTGCGTGGCGGGGGGGCACAGATACGCAGTATTTT.

V gene TRBV5-4 combines with J gene TRBJ1-1, with TRBD1 matching 7 bases. V was pared by 6 bases and J by 1 base, with 6 bases of the junction left unmatched. The CDR3 is 14 amino acids. Germline V gene data show CDR1 as SGHNT and CDR2 as YYREEE (reference sequence). The DNA of the CDR3 is TGTGCCAGCACCCGGCAGGGGGAGAACACTGAAGCTTTCTTT. This encodes CASTRQGENTEAFF.

This clone was counted a few times. The chain joins TRBV7-2 to TRBJ2-2; D not certain. The germline V gene has CDR1 SGHTA and CDR2 FQGNSA. Trimming took 0 bases from V and 4 from J, leaving 9 bases between them. The CDR3 loop spans 15 amino acids. The CDR3 region is CASSLAPGRTGELFF. The CDR3 DNA follows: TGTGCCAGCAGCTTAGCACCGGGTCGCACCGGGGAGCTGTTTTTT.

The chain uses TRBV2 and TRBJ1-2, with TRBD1 matching 9 bases. This CDR3 is built from 13 residues. CDR1 and CDR2 from the germline V gene are SNHLY and FYNNEI. After removal of 7 bases from V and 6 bases from J, the junction contained 6 bases not matched to a gene. DNA of the CDR3: TGTGCCAGCACCCTGACAGGGGGTGATGGCTACACCTTC. Its translation: CASTLTGGDGYTF.

This clone was seen a handful of times. V is TRBV19 and J is TRBJ2-4, with 10 bases fitting TRBD1. The CDR3 is made up of 13 amino acids. CDR1 LNHDA and CDR2 SQIVND come from the germline V gene (reference sequence). The V gene end was trimmed by 4 bases and the J gene end by 7 bases; junction bases not matched to a gene: 1. The chain's CDR3 is CASSRGQGNIQYF. CDR3 coding DNA: TGTGCCAGTAGTAGGGGACAGGGGAACATTCAGTACTTC.

V is TRBV2 and J is TRBJ1-5, with D perhaps TRBD1 (6 bases). CDR3 length: 13 amino acids. In germline, CDR1 is SNHLY, CDR2 FYNNEI. V was clipped by 6 bases and J by 5 bases, with 11 bases between them. As DNA, the CDR3 is TGTGCCAGCAGGGCGGACAGTTATCAGCCCCAGCATTTT. Translation: CASRADSYQPQHF.

This chain uses TRBV28 with TRBJ1-1, with a tentative D call TRBD1 (5 bases). V lost 2 bases, J lost 0 bases, and 10 bases lay in between. This CDR3 is 15 amino acids long. The germline V gene encodes CDR1 MDHEN and CDR2 SYDVKM. CDR3 DNA sequence: TGTGCCAGCAGTTTAGTGGGGGGGGTGAACACTGAAGCTTTCTTT. Translation gives CASSLVGGVNTEAFF.

This sequence joins TRBV11-1 and TRBJ2-2, with TRBD1 matching 7 bases. This CDR3 is built from 15 residues. Germline V gene sequence: CDR1 SGHAT, CDR2 FQDESV (reference sequence). V lost 5 bases, J lost 7 bases, and 10 bases stayed unmatched. The CDR3 coding sequence is TGTGCCAGCAGCCCATTGACAGGGAAGGGCGGGGAGCTGTTTTTT. Amino acid sequence: CASSPLTGKGGELFF.

The J gene is TRBJ2-5, the V gene TRBV5-4; 8 bases are a match to TRBD2. V was pared by 3 bases and J by 0 bases, with 7 bases of the junction left unmatched. Per the germline V gene, CDR1 is SGHNT and CDR2 is YYREEE (reference sequence). CDR3 size: 16 residues. The chain's CDR3 is CASSSGGPKYQETQYF. The CDR3 DNA is TGTGCCAGCAGCTCGGGGGGGCCGAAGTACCAAGAGACCCAGTACTTC.

This chain joins TRBV29-1 and TRBJ2-5, with 8 bases identical to TRBD2. This CDR3 spans 12 amino acids. The V segment lost 3 bases and the J segment 5 bases; nucleotides outside the gene matches: 2. CDR1 and CDR2 (germline): SQVTM, ANQGSEA. The chain's CDR3 is CSVEASGETQYF. The DNA for the CDR3 is TGCAGCGTTGAGGCTAGCGGGGAGACCCAGTACTTC.

V gene TRBV28 combines with J gene TRBJ1-5; D unresolved. The length of the CDR3 is 12 residues. The V end lost 4 bases, the J end lost 9 bases, and 10 bases lay between the germline ends. The germline V gene has CDR1 MDHEN and CDR2 SYDVKM. DNA of the CDR3: TGTGCCAGCAGTTCCCCGTTGAGGCCCCAGCATTTT. This sequence encodes CASSSPLRPQHF.

This chain connects TRBV10-3 to TRBJ1-2; D is ambiguous. V was cut by 9 bases and J by 6 bases, with 14 bases left in between. From germline, CDR1 is ENHRY and CDR2 SYGVKD. This CDR3 comprises 12 residues. CDR3 bases: TGTGCCATTCGACCGGAGGTCGATGGCTACACCTTC. Protein: CAIRPEVDGYTF.

This clone was counted once. The chain recombines TRBV14 with TRBJ1-1, with a tentative D call TRBD1 (5 bases). Germline loops: CDR1 SGHDN, CDR2 FVKESK. Deletions cut 2 bases from V and 8 bases from J, with 15 bases between. The CDR3 spans 14 residues. The CDR3 DNA reads as TGTGCCAGCAGCCAACTATGGGGAGGGGCCGAAGCTTTCTTT. It specifies CASSQLWGGAEAFF.